This entry is about one TCR beta chain. Per germline, CDR1 SGHRS and CDR2 YFSETQ. V lost 3 bases and J 0 bases, leaving 7 bases between the germline ends. CDR3 size: 15 residues. The data belong to a study of T cells after yellow fever vaccination. The study made its TCR cDNA through 5'RACE template switching. That step introduced a universal primer site along with UMIs. TCRdb redid the calling of the 5' RACE reads with MiXCR, one entry per CDR3 protein. The sample includes about 510,000 distinct CDR3 sequences, about a fifth of them seen just once. The chain joins TRBV5-1 to TRBJ2-6; D is uncertain. This sequence was found in a man younger than 35 who received the YFV17D yellow fever vaccine. Sequences were derived from PBMCs, sampled approximately 22 days after the first yellow fever vaccination. This chain's CDR3 is CASSYDPSGANVLTF. As DNA, the CDR3 is TGCGCCAGCAGCTACGACCCCTCTGGGGCCAACGTCCTGACTTTC.